The source of this T cell receptor beta chain is a study of shared clonotypes between healthy human individuals. Overall study findings and caveats: Across subsets, estimated richness was generally greater for naive than for memory populations.

Over several immunoSEQ plates, each subset's genomic DNA was distributed in even portions. Sorted-subset replicate PCR reactions contained around 220 ng DNA, corresponding to tens of thousands of T cell genomes. Clones were sequenced by immunoSEQ multiplex PCR, and TCRdb holds only the in-frame ones, with some missing. The sample has around 600,000 clones, 95% to 98% seen once; the top ten hold approximately 0.3%. Trimming left V 1 base short and J 3 bases short, with 4 bases between. The CDR3 extends over 12 amino acids. Germline CDR1 is SEHNR and CDR2 is FQNEAQ (reference sequence). Naive CD8 cells lacked CD45RO and underwent positive selection for CCR7, leaving out terminally differentiated effector memory CD45RA+ cells. For this clone: Antigen: not known. Other DNA sequences in the same sample also yield this CDR3.

This sequence was found in a man in his thirties or forties in good health. The source material was naive CD8+ T cells sorted from blood. The chain recombines TRBV7-9 with TRBJ2-7; D is uncertain. CDR3 loop: CASSLVLYEQYF. For the CDR3, the DNA is TGTGCCAGCAGCTTAGTTCTCTACGAGCAGTACTTC.